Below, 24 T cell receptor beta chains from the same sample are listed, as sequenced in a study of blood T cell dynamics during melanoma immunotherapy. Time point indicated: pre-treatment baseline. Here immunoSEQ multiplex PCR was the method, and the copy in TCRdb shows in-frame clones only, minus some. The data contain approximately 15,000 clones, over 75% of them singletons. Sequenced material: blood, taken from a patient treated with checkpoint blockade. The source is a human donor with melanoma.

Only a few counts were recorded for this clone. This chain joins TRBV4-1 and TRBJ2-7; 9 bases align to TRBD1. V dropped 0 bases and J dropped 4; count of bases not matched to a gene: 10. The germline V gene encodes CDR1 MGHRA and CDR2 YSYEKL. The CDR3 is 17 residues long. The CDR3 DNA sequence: TGCGCCAGCAGCCAAGATGTGTCCTGGGACAGGGCGTACGAGCAGTACTTC. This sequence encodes CASSQDVSWDRAYEQYF.

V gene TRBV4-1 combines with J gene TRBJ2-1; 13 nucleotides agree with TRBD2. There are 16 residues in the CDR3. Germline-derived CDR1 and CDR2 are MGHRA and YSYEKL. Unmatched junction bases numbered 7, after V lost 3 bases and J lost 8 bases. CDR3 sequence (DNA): TGCGCCAGCAGCCAGATACTAGCGGGGGGGTTTGATGAGCAGTTCTTC. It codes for CASSQILAGGFDEQFF.

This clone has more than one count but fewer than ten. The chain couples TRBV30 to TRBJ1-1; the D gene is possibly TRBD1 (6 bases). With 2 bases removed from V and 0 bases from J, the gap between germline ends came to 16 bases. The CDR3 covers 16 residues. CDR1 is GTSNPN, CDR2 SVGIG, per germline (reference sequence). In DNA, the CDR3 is TGTGCCTGGAGTCCCTTGGGGGCAGGGATGAACACTGAAGCTTTCTTT. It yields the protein CAWSPLGAGMNTEAFF.

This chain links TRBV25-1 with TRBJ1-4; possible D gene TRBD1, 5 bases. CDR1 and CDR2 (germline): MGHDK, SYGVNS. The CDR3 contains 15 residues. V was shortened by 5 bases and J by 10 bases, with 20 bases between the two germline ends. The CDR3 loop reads CASSTRQPAGRKLFF. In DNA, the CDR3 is TGTGCCAGCAGTACCCGACAGCCCGCAGGACGAAAACTGTTTTTT.

CDR3 in DNA: TGTGCCAGTTCCGGCGGGGGGACGCGAGAGACCCAGTACTTC. Its translation is CASSGGGTRETQYF. The rearrangement links TRBV19 to TRBJ2-5; 8 bases align to TRBD2. V lost 8 bases, J lost 4 bases, and 9 bases stayed unmatched. This CDR3 is 14 amino acids long. Germline values: CDR1 LNHDA, CDR2 SQIVND (reference sequence).

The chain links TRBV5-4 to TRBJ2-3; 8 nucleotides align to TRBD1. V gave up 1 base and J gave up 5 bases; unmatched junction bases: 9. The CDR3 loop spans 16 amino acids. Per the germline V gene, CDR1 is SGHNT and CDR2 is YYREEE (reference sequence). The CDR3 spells CASSLLGRGLEDTQYF. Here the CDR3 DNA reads TGTGCCAGCAGCTTGCTTGGCAGGGGGCTGGAAGATACGCAGTATTTT.

The CDR3 DNA reads TGTGCCAGCAGCGTAGGTATGGGACAGGGTTGGTACGAGCAGTACTTC. Its translation is CASSVGMGQGWYEQYF. The J gene is TRBJ2-7, the V gene TRBV9, with 9 bases that match TRBD1. Germline V gene sequence: CDR1 SGDLS, CDR2 YYNGEE. The CDR3 sequence is 16 residues long. Losses at the gene ends were 0 bases for V and 4 bases for J; bases not matched to a gene: 8.

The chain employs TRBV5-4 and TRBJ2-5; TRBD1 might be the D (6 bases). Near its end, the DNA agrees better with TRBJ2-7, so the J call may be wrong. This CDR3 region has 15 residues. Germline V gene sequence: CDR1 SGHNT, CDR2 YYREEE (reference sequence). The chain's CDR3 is CASSLDQQGSYEQYF. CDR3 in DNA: TGTGCCAGCAGCTTGGATCAACAGGGATCCTACGAGCAGTACTTC.

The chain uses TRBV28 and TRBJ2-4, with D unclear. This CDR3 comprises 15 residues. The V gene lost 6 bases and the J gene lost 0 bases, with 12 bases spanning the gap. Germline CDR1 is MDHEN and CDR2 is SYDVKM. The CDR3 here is CASSWAGLAKNIQYF. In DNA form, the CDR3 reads TGTGCCAGCAGCTGGGCTGGTTTAGCCAAAAACATTCAGTACTTC.

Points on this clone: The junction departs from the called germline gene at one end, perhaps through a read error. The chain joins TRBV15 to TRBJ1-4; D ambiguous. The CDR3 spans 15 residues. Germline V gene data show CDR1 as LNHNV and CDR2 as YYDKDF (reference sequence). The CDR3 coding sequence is TGTGCCACCAGCAGAAACCGGGAAACTTATGAAAAACTGTTTTTT. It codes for CATSRNRETYEKLFF.

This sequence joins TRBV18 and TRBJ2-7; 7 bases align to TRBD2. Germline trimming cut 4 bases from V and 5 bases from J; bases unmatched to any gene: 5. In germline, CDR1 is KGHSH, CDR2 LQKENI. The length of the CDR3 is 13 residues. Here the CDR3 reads CASSLGGEHEQYF. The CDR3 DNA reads TGTGCCAGCTCACTGGGAGGGGAGCACGAGCAGTACTTC. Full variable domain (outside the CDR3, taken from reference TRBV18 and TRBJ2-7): NAGVMQNPRHLVRRRGQEARLRCSPMKGHSHVYWYRQLPEEGLKFMVYLQKENIIDESGMPKERFSAEFPKEGPSILRIQQVVRGDSAAYFCASSLGGEHEQYFGPGTRLTVT.

The CDR3: CASSIVNREPQHF. CDR3 nucleotides: TGTGCCAGTAGTATAGTGAACCGAGAGCCCCAGCATTTT. The rearrangement links TRBV19 to TRBJ1-5; D ambiguous. Trimming removed 1 base from V and 8 bases from J, with 9 bases in between. Germline assignment: CDR1 LNHDA and CDR2 SQIVND (reference sequence). The CDR3 has 13 amino acids. Combining the CDR3 with reference TRBV19 and TRBJ1-5 gives the whole variable domain DGGITQSPKYLFRKEGQNVTLSCEQNLNHDAMYWYRQDPGQGLRLIYYSQIVNDFQKGDIAEGYSVSREKKESFPLTVTSAQKNPTAFYLCASSIVNREPQHFGDGTRLSIL.

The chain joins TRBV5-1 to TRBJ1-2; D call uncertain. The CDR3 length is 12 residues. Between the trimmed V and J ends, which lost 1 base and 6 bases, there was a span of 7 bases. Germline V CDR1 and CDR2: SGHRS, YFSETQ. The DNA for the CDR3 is TGCGCCAGCAGCTTGATGAACGATGGCTACACCTTC. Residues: CASSLMNDGYTF.

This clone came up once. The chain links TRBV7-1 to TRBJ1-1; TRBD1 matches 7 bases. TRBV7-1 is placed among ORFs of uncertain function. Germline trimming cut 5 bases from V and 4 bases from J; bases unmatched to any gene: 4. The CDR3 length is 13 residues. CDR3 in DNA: TGTGCCAGCAGCCCGGGACAGCTCACTGAAGCTTTCTTT. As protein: CASSPGQLTEAFF.

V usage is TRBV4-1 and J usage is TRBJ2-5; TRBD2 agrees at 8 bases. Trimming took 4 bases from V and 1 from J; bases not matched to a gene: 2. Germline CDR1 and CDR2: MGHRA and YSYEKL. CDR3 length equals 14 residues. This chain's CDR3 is CASSRGGSQETQYF. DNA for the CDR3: TGCGCCAGCAGCCGCGGGGGGTCCCAAGAGACCCAGTACTTC.

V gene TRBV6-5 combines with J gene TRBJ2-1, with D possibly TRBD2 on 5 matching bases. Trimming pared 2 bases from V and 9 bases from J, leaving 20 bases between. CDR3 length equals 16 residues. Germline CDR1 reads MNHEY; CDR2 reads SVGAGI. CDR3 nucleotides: TGTGCCAGCAGTTACGATCATCTAGGCTCGGAGGTTGAGCAGTTCTTC. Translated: CASSYDHLGSEVEQFF.

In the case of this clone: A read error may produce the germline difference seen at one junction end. Here the CDR3 DNA reads TGTGCCAGCAGTAACTCCCTAGAAGGAAAAACTGTTTTT. Encoded protein: CASSNSLEGKTVF. V and J are TRBV6-5 and TRBJ1-4; the D is unclear. The CDR3 spans 13 residues. Looked up from germline, CDR1 is MNHEY and CDR2 is SVGAGI.

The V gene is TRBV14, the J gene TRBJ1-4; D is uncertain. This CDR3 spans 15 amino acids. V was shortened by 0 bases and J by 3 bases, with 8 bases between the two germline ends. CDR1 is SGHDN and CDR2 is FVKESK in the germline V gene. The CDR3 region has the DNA TGTGCCAGCAGCCAAGACGGAGGAGCTAATGAAAAACTGTTTTTT. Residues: CASSQDGGANEKLFF. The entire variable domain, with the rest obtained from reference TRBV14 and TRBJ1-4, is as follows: EAGVTQFPSHSVIEKGQTVTLRCDPISGHDNLYWYRRVMGKEIKFLLHFVKESKQDESGMPNNRFLAERTGGTYSTLKVQPAELEDSGVYFCASSQDGGANEKLFFGSGTQLSVL.

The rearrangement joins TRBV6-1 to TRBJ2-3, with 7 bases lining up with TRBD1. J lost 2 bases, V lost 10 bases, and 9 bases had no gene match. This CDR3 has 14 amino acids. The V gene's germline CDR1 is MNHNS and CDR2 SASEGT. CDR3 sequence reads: CAITRDRPTDTQYF. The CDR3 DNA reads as TGTGCCATCACAAGGGACAGACCCACAGATACGCAGTATTTT.

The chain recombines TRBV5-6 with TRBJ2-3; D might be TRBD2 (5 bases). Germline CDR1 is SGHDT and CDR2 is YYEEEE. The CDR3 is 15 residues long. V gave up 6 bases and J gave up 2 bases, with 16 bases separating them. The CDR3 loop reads CASTLNGVVTDTQYF. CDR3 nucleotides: TGTGCCAGCACCCTCAACGGGGTCGTCACAGATACGCAGTATTTT.

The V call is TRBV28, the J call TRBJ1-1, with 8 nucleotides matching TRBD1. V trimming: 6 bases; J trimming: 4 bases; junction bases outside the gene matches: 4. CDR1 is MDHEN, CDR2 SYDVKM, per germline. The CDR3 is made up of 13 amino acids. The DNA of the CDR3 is TGTGCCAGCAGCCGGACAGGGACCACTGAAGCTTTCTTT. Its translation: CASSRTGTTEAFF.

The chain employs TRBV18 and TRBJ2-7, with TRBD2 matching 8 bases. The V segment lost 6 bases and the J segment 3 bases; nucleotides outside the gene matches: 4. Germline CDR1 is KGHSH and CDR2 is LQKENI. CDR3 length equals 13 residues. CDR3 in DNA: TGTGCCAGCTCCAATAGCGGGGTCTACGAGCAGTACTTC. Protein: CASSNSGVYEQYF.

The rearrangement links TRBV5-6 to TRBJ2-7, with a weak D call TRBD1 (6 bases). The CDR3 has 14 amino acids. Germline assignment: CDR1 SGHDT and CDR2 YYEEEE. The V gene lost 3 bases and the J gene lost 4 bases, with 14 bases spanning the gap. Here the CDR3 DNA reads TGTGCCAGCAGCTCTCGGCAGGGGACATACGAGCAGTACTTC. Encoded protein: CASSSRQGTYEQYF.

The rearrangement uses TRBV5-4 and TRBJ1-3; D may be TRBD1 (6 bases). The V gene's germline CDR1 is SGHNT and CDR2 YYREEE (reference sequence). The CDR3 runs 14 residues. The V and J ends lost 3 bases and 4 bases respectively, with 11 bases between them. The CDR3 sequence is CASSSRGSGNTIYF. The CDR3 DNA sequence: TGTGCCAGCAGCTCAAGGGGGTCCGGAAACACCATATATTTT. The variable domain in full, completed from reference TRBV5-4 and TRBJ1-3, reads ETGVTQSPTHLIKTRGQQVTLRCSSQSGHNTVSWYQQALGQGPQFIFQYYREEENGRGNFPPRFSGLQFPNYSSELNVNALELDDSALYLCASSSRGSGNTIYFGEGSWLTVV.